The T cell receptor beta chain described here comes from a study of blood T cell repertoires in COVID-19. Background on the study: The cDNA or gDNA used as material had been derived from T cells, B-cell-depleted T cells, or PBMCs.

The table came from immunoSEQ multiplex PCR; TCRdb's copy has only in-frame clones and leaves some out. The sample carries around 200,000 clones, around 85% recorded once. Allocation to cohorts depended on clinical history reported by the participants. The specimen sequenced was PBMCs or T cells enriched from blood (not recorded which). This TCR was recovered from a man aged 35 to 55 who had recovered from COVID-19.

The CDR3 sequence is CASRKQGVTEAFF. CDR3 sequence (DNA): TGCGCCAGCAGAAAACAGGGGGTCACTGAAGCTTTCTTT. This chain uses TRBV5-1 with TRBJ1-1, with TRBD1 matching 8 bases. The CDR3 covers 13 residues. With V trimmed by 5 bases and J by 4 bases, 4 bases remained unmatched. Germline lookup yields CDR1 SGHRS and CDR2 YFSETQ.